This T cell receptor (beta chain) is drawn from a study of T cells in Graves' hyperthyroidism and ophthalmopathy. General study findings and limits: Most thyroid clonotypes expanded above 0.001 appeared in blood too.

The germline V gene encodes CDR1 MDHEN and CDR2 SYDVKM. The CDR3 loop spans 16 amino acids. V dropped 4 bases and J dropped 0 bases, with 16 bases sitting between them. The hyperthyroidism was newly diagnosed and had lasted under 2 months; the patients were aged 18 to 65. This sample holds PBMCs from under 11 ml fresh peripheral blood. This clonotype occurred many times. Its antigen remains unknown. TCR beta CDR3 regions were amplified from RNA. HTBI primers were the set used in a first-round RT-PCR of the TCR CDR3. TCRdb redid the calling of the multiplex PCR reads with MiXCR, one entry per CDR3 protein. The table shows hundreds of thousands of distinct CDR3 sequences, with about 14% occurring only once.

This TCR derives from a woman between 35 and 50 years old with Graves' hyperthyroidism. The specimen was blood. J is TRBJ2-7 and V is TRBV28, with D perhaps matching TRBD1 (6 bases). CDR3 DNA sequence: TGTGCCAGCAGTTCGGGATCAGGGGAAAACTCCTACGAGCAGTACTTC. Its protein is CASSSGSGENSYEQYF.